This T cell receptor beta chain was captured by sequencing in a study of T cells expressing NK-cell markers. Study in general: Sorted CD3+CD56+NKG2C+, CD3+CD56+NKG2C- and CD3+CD56-NKG2C+ T cells supplied TCR beta repertoires. The study, taken as a whole, reports: Leadership of the CD3+CD56-NKG2C+ fraction also belonged to these clonotypes in a handful of donors. Each of six donors carried dominant NKG2C+ clonotypes accounting for about 1.0-7.0% of CD8+ T cells.

The TCR beta cDNA came from 5'RACE template switching with UMIs. No DNA is given; TCRdb re-called the 5' RACE reads and lists each CDR3 protein once. This listing includes about 460,000 distinct CDR3 sequences. Per germline, CDR1 MNHEY and CDR2 SVGAGI. CDR3 length: 12 amino acids. About this clonotype: Its antigen is unknown.

The V call is TRBV6-5, the J call TRBJ1-2; TCRdb returns TRBD1, unconfirmable since there is no DNA. The sequencing input was blood T cells: a sorted CD56 or NKG2C T cell subset, CD4+ or CD8+ T cells, or bulk PBMC T cells (not recorded which). This sequence was found in a woman aged 45-65 years in good health. CDR3 amino acids: CAARQGASGYTF.